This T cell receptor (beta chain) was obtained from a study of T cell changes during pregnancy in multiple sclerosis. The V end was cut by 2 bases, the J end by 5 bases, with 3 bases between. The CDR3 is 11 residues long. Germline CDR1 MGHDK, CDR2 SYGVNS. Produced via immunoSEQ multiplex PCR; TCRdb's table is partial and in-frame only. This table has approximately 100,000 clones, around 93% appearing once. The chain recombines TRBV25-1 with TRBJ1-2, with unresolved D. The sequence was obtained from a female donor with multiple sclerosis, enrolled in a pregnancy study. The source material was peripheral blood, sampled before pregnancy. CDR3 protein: CASSEVYGYTF. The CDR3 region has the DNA TGTGCCAGCAGTGAAGTATATGGCTACACCTTC.